These 18 T cell receptor beta chains originate from one sample sequenced in a study of cytomegalovirus exposure and HLA in healthy donors. PCR amplification relied on 60 Vbeta primers (plus 13 Jbeta primers). Repertoires were generated with immunoSEQ multiplex PCR, while TCRdb's copy carries only in-frame clones and drops some. The table has about 200,000 clones, about 77% seen once; the top ten hold roughly 3%. Material for sequencing was PBMCs. The receptors here all came from a woman aged 30 to 39 in good health and CMV-seronegative.

The genes are TRBV5-1 and TRBJ2-7; D is perhaps TRBD1 (6 bases). The ends were cut back, 0 bases at V and 5 bases at J, with 15 bases in the middle. Germline V CDR1 and CDR2: SGHRS, YFSETQ. CDR3 length: 15 residues. CDR3 in amino acids: CASSLEVGGPDEQYF. The DNA for the CDR3 is TGCGCCAGCAGCTTGGAGGTAGGGGGTCCCGACGAGCAGTACTTC. The full variable domain, in which reference TRBV5-1 and TRBJ2-7 provide the parts outside the CDR3, is KAGVTQTPRYLIKTRGQQVTLSCSPISGHRSVSWYQQTPGQGLQFLFEYFSETQRNKGNFPGRFSGRQFSNSRSEMNVSTLELGDSALYLCASSLEVGGPDEQYFGPGTRLTVT.

The chain carries TRBV9 and TRBJ2-5; 15 nucleotides align to TRBD2. Germline V gene sequence: CDR1 SGDLS, CDR2 YYNGEE. With V trimmed by 4 bases and J by 5 bases, 9 bases remained unmatched. The CDR3 is made up of 17 amino acids. The CDR3 reads CASSPHSGTSGGETQYF. DNA of the CDR3: TGTGCCAGCAGCCCCCACTCCGGGACTAGCGGGGGGGAGACCCAGTACTTC.

This chain links TRBV11-2 with TRBJ2-7, with 10 bases fitting TRBD2. The germline V gene encodes CDR1 SGHAT and CDR2 FQNNGV. With 3 bases clipped from V and 3 bases from J, the junction kept 5 bases outside the gene matches. The CDR3 covers 15 residues. CDR3 region: CASSFDLAGGYEQYF. CDR3 bases: TGTGCCAGCAGCTTTGACTTAGCGGGGGGCTACGAGCAGTACTTC.

This chain joins TRBV21-1 and TRBJ2-7; TRBD2 is the table's D call and was not checked against the DNA. TRBV21-1 represents a pseudogene. There are 16 residues in the CDR3. CDR3 region: CASSKVEGLYYYEQYF. The CDR3 nucleotides read TGTGCCAGCAGCAAAGTCGAGGGCTTATACTACTACGAGCAGTACTTC.

The CDR3 DNA reads as TGTGCCAGCAGCGGCTCTGGGGCCAACGTCCTGACTTTC. The encoded protein is CASSGSGANVLTF. The chain recombines TRBV2 with TRBJ2-6; D is undetermined. The CDR3 is 13 amino acids. CDR1 and CDR2 from the germline V gene are SNHLY and FYNNEI. Trimming cost V 6 bases and J 0 bases, with 3 bases left between them.

The chain is built from TRBV5-1 and TRBJ1-1, with TRBD1 matching over 9 bases. The CDR3 loop spans 17 amino acids. Trimming took 0 bases from V and 0 from J; bases not matched to a gene: 6. The germline V gene has CDR1 SGHRS and CDR2 YFSETQ. CDR3 loop: CASSLAGTGRMNTEAFF. CDR3 sequence (DNA): TGCGCCAGCAGCTTGGCGGGGACAGGGCGGATGAACACTGAAGCTTTCTTT.

The chain joins TRBV6-1 to TRBJ2-1, with D uncertain. V lost 4 bases and J 9 bases, leaving 10 bases between the germline ends. The CDR3 sequence is 12 residues long. The germline CDR1 and CDR2 sequences are MNHNS and SASEGT. The CDR3 region is CASSVAVGEQFF. DNA of the CDR3: TGTGCCAGCAGTGTTGCGGTGGGTGAGCAGTTCTTC.

A few counts support this clone. The chain has TRBV6-1 and TRBJ2-2, with 8 bases lining up with TRBD2. This CDR3 contains 14 residues. Germline trimming cut 6 bases from V and 4 bases from J; bases unmatched to any gene: 4. In germline, CDR1 is MNHNS, CDR2 SASEGT. CDR3 in DNA: TGTGCCAGCAGCCCTGGGACTAGCACCGGGGAGCTGTTTTTT. Translation: CASSPGTSTGELFF.

In its sample, this clone was seen a few times. CDR3 nucleotides: TGTGCCAGCAGCGAGGGGACAGGCGGGGAGGGCATTCAGTACTTC. This sequence encodes CASSEGTGGEGIQYF. The chain couples TRBV7-9 to TRBJ2-4; tentatively, D is TRBD1 (8 bases). Looked up from germline, CDR1 is SEHNR and CDR2 is FQNEAQ (reference sequence). The CDR3 has 15 residues. V lost 5 bases, J lost 9 bases, and 20 bases lay in between.

The CDR3 is CASSFDRNTEAFF. Here the CDR3 DNA reads TGCGCCAGCAGCTTTGACAGGAACACTGAAGCTTTCTTT. V and J are TRBV5-1 and TRBJ1-1; D perhaps matches TRBD1 (5 bases). The CDR3 totals 13 residues. Germline CDR1 and CDR2: SGHRS and YFSETQ. Deletions cut 2 bases from V and 1 base from J, with 6 bases between. The full variable domain, completed using reference TRBV5-1 and TRBJ1-1, is KAGVTQTPRYLIKTRGQQVTLSCSPISGHRSVSWYQQTPGQGLQFLFEYFSETQRNKGNFPGRFSGRQFSNSRSEMNVSTLELGDSALYLCASSFDRNTEAFFGQGTRLTVV.

This clone was counted a few times. The rearrangement uses TRBV4-1 and TRBJ1-1; perhaps TRBD1 as D (5 bases). V was cut by 1 base and J by 11 bases, with 17 bases left in between. Per germline, CDR1 MGHRA and CDR2 YSYEKL. The length of the CDR3 is 14 residues. The CDR3 region is CASSQVKSTGKAFF. The CDR3 bases are TGCGCCAGCAGCCAAGTGAAGAGCACAGGAAAGGCTTTCTTT.

CDR3 sequence reads: CASSHGTEGNTGELFF. The CDR3 nucleotides read TGTGCCAGCAGCCATGGAACGGAGGGGAACACCGGGGAGCTGTTTTTT. The V and J genes are TRBV5-6 and TRBJ2-2; TRBD2 might be the D (6 bases). Trimming removed 4 bases from V and 1 base from J, with 14 bases in between. Per germline, CDR1 SGHDT and CDR2 YYEEEE. This CDR3 is 16 amino acids long.

This chain uses TRBV10-2 with TRBJ1-2; TRBD1 matches 8 bases. The CDR3 length is 15 residues. J was trimmed by 5 bases and V by 0 bases; bases with no gene match: 5. CDR1 and CDR2 from the germline V gene are WSHSY and SAAADI. In DNA form, the CDR3 reads TGCGCCAGCAGTGAGTCTGCTTGGACAGGGTATGGCTACACCTTC. Amino acid sequence: CASSESAWTGYGYTF.

This rearrangement joins TRBV29-1 to TRBJ1-1; 7 bases line up with TRBD1. Germline values: CDR1 SQVTM, CDR2 ANQGSEA. This CDR3 is 13 amino acids long. V shed 7 bases, J shed 4 bases, and the junction held 9 bases outside the gene matches. In nucleotides, the CDR3 is TGCAGCGGGAGGGGGCCCAGCGGCACTGAAGCTTTCTTT. This translates into CSGRGPSGTEAFF.

The gene calls are TRBV4-1 and TRBJ2-5; unclear D gene. Germline CDR1 is MGHRA and CDR2 is YSYEKL. Trimming shortened V by 0 bases and J by 5 bases, and 13 bases separated the two germline ends. There are 15 residues in the CDR3. The CDR3 protein is CASSQDLGTSETQYF. For the CDR3, the DNA is TGCGCCAGCAGCCAAGATTTGGGCACTTCGGAGACCCAGTACTTC.

This rearrangement joins TRBV4-2 to TRBJ2-7; 8 bases align to TRBD2. The V and J ends lost 3 bases and 1 base, in that order; junction bases with no gene match: 11. This CDR3 is built from 17 residues. Germline V lookup: CDR1 LGHNA, CDR2 YNFKEQ. The CDR3 nucleotides are TGTGCCAGCAGCCATCGCATTCCGGGACTAGGATCCTACGAGCAGTACTTC. It yields the protein CASSHRIPGLGSYEQYF.

The V gene is TRBV19, the J gene TRBJ2-3, with TRBD2 matching over 7 bases. Germline V CDR1 and CDR2: LNHDA, SQIVND (reference sequence). Losses at the gene ends were 3 bases for V and 5 bases for J; bases not matched to a gene: 5. CDR3 length equals 14 residues. The CDR3 coding sequence is TGTGCCAGTAGTATGGTTGGGGGGGAAGATACGCAGTATTTT. This codes for CASSMVGGEDTQYF.

Comments on this clone: The same CDR3 arises from other DNA sequences in this sample as well. The genes are TRBV5-1 and TRBJ2-1; TRBD2 matches 7 bases. The CDR3 runs to 16 residues. V lost 0 bases and J lost 5; bases outside the gene matches: 8. Germline V lookup: CDR1 SGHRS, CDR2 YFSETQ. The CDR3 sequence: CASSLEGLAVNNEQFF. In nucleotides, the CDR3 is TGCGCCAGCAGCTTGGAAGGGCTAGCGGTTAACAATGAGCAGTTCTTC.